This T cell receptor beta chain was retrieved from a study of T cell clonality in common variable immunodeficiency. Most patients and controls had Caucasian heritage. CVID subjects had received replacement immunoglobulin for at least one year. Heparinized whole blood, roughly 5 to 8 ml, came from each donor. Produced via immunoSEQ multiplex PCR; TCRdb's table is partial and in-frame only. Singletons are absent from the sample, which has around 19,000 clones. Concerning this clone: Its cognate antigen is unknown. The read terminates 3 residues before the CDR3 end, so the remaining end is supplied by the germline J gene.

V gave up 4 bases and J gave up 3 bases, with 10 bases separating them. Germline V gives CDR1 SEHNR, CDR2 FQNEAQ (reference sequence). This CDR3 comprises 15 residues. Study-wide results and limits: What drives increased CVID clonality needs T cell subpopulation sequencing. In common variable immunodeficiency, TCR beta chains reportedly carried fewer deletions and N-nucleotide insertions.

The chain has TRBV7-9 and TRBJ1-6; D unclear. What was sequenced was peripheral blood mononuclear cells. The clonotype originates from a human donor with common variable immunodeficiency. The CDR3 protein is CASSSGGVYNSPLHF. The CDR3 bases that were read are TGTGCCAGCAGCTCCGGCGGGGTCTATAATTCACCC.